The 2 T cell receptor beta chains below all came from one sample that was sequenced in a study of OX40 agonist ivuxolimab in advanced cancers. The repertoire was sequenced with immunoSEQ multiplex PCR; TCRdb's copy has only in-frame clones and lacks some. The table has tens of thousands of clones, 82% seen once. Material: CD4+ or CD8+ T cells sorted from blood, obtained in a trial of the OX40 agonist ivuxolimab. All receptors derive from an adult with an advanced solid tumor such as melanoma, head and neck, liver or kidney cancer.

The chain links TRBV15 to TRBJ1-4; 7 nucleotides line up with TRBD1. There are 14 residues in the CDR3. Germline trimming cut 6 bases from V and 5 bases from J; bases unmatched to any gene: 6. Germline values: CDR1 LNHNV, CDR2 YYDKDF (reference sequence). CDR3 in amino acids: CATSRAGGNEKLFF. In DNA form, the CDR3 reads TGTGCCACCAGTAGGGCAGGGGGGAATGAAAAACTGTTTTTT.

This clone appeared once. The chain has TRBV11-2 and TRBJ2-1, with 12 bases matching TRBD2. With V trimmed by 1 base and J by 6 bases, 1 base remained unmatched. CDR3 size: 15 residues. Germline-derived CDR1 and CDR2 are SGHAT and FQNNGV. CDR3: CASSLATSGGNEQFF. CDR3 nucleotide sequence: TGTGCCAGCAGCTTAGCGACTAGCGGGGGCAATGAGCAGTTCTTC.